The rows below give T cell receptor beta chains drawn from one sample of a study of T cells after yellow fever vaccination. MiXCR was run by TCRdb on the 5' RACE reads, yielding one entry per CDR3 protein. The table has some 300,000 distinct CDR3 sequences, around 10% seen once. The sequenced sample was CD4+ T cells sorted from PBMCs, obtained 45 days after the yellow fever booster vaccination. These receptors came from a man younger than 30 who received the YFV17D yellow fever vaccine. CDR3s include the opening cysteine and the closing phenylalanine or tryptophan. Fields, in order: V gene, clone size, J gene, D gene, CDR3 protein, CDR3 DNA. D genes are given only for firm matches. Clone size is not always given. Where it is, it says once, few, many or a class for expanded clones.

TRBV6-1,.,TRBJ2-1,.,CASGRYEQFF,TGTGCCAGCGGAAGGTATGAGCAGTTCTTC
TRBV7-3,.,TRBJ2-1,.,CASSSQGGEQFF,TGTGCCAGCAGCTCCCAGGGGGGGGAGCAGTTCTTC
TRBV18,.,TRBJ2-2,.,CASSRGRYTGELFF,TGTGCCAGCTCACGGGGCAGATACACCGGGGAGCTGTTTTTT
TRBV30,few,TRBJ2-3,.,CAWTRTRTLTDTQYF,TGTGCCTGGACCCGCACTAGGACCTTAACAGATACGCAGTATTTT
TRBV15,many,TRBJ1-2,TRBD1,CATSPGRDRLFYGYTF,TGTGCCACCAGCCCCGGTAGGGACAGACTATTCTATGGCTACACCTTC
TRBV29-1,.,TRBJ1-1,.,CSAQGRAGTEAFF,TGCAGCGCCCAGGGGAGGGCGGGCACTGAAGCTTTCTTT
TRBV7-2,few,TRBJ2-1,TRBD2,CASSPTSGGAGSEQFF,TGTGCCAGCAGCCCTACTAGCGGGGGGGCGGGAAGTGAGCAGTTCTTC
TRBV12-3/TRBV12-4,few,TRBJ2-2,TRBD2,CASSLPAGGDTGELFF,TGTGCCAGCAGTTTACCCGCGGGGGGAGACACCGGGGAGCTGTTTTTT
TRBV15,many,TRBJ2-3,.,CATSAWNGGTDTQYF,TGTGCCACCAGCGCATGGAACGGGGGCACAGATACGCAGTATTTT
TRBV2,.,TRBJ1-2,TRBD1,CASRDDRVGYGYTF,TGTGCCAGCAGAGATGACAGGGTAGGGTATGGCTACACCTTC
TRBV7-2,few,TRBJ2-7,TRBD2,CASSSRSPREGNEQYF,TGTGCCAGCAGCTCGCGGAGCCCGAGGGAGGGAAACGAGCAGTACTTC
TRBV18,.,TRBJ2-3,.,CASSPSSAGLDTQYF,TGTGCCAGCTCACCATCGAGCGCGGGGTTAGATACGCAGTATTTT
TRBV12-3/TRBV12-4,few,TRBJ1-1,.,CASSVQVNTEAFF,TGTGCCAGCAGTGTTCAAGTGAACACTGAAGCTTTCTTT
TRBV7-2,few,TRBJ2-1,.,CASSPQRGDEQFF,TGTGCCAGCAGTCCACAGCGTGGAGATGAGCAGTTCTTC
TRBV6-4,.,TRBJ1-2,.,CASSAGTALGYGYTF,TGTGCCAGCAGTGCGGGGACCGCGCTCGGCTATGGCTACACCTTC
TRBV2,few,TRBJ1-1,TRBD1,CASNINGQGTGAEAFF,TGTGCCAGCAATATAAACGGACAGGGGACGGGGGCTGAAGCTTTCTTT
TRBV7-8,few,TRBJ1-6,.,CASSVTSNSPLHF,TGTGCCAGCAGCGTAACCTCCAATTCACCCCTCCACTTT
TRBV24-1,few,TRBJ2-4,.,CATSDTGSSLAKNIQYF,TGTGCCACCAGTGATACCGGGTCTTCACTAGCCAAAAACATTCAGTACTTC
TRBV18,.,TRBJ1-1,.,CATLDSLNTEAFF,TGTGCCACTCTGGACAGCCTGAACACTGAAGCTTTCTTT
TRBV4-1,few,TRBJ1-1,TRBD1,CASSQPNRGWTEAFF,TGCGCCAGCAGCCAACCCAACAGGGGGTGGACTGAAGCTTTCTTT
TRBV29-1,many,TRBJ2-1,TRBD1,CSAGDRGIYNEQFF,TGCAGCGCCGGGGACAGGGGCATCTACAATGAGCAGTTCTTC
TRBV29-1,.,TRBJ2-6,.,CSVARAARSGANVLTF,TGCAGCGTGGCCCGGGCCGCTCGTTCTGGGGCCAACGTCCTGACTTTC
TRBV9,.,TRBJ1-4,TRBD1,CASSPRGAPGEKLFF,TGTGCCAGCAGCCCCAGGGGGGCCCCGGGGGAAAAACTGTTTTTT
TRBV7-8,many,TRBJ1-5,.,CASSLASDQPQHF,TGTGCCAGCAGCTTAGCGTCGGATCAGCCCCAGCATTTT
TRBV9,few,TRBJ2-1,.,CASSVLGNNEQFF,TGTGCCAGCAGCGTACTAGGGAATAATGAACAGTTCTTC
TRBV5-1,many,TRBJ1-2,.,CASSLEGGGYTF,TGCGCCAGCAGCTTGGAGGGAGGCGGCTACACCTTC
TRBV9,.,TRBJ2-3,TRBD2,CASSVGVAGGTDTQYF,TGTGCCAGCAGCGTAGGGGTAGCGGGGGGCACAGATACGCAGTATTTT
TRBV7-2,few,TRBJ2-4,TRBD2,CASSPRVSGGLIAKNIQYF,TGTGCCAGCAGCCCCCGAGTTAGCGGGGGCCTGATAGCCAAAAACATTCAGTACTTC
TRBV7-3,few,TRBJ2-1,TRBD2,CASSTRAGGPYNEQFF,TGTGCCAGCAGCACGAGAGCGGGGGGCCCGTACAATGAGCAGTTCTTC